This TCR beta chain originates from a study of blood T cell repertoires in COVID-19. Turning to the study itself: COVID-19 samples, acute and convalescent, were from the United States, Italy and Spain. Sources were T cells, B-cell-depleted T cells, or PBMCs; the material itself was cDNA or gDNA.

In germline, CDR1 is PRHDT, CDR2 FYEKMQ (reference sequence). The CDR3 has 14 residues. V lost 3 bases, J lost 7 bases, and 10 bases lay in between. Original methodology: From reference gene primer amplification, estimates of nucleated cell counts were derived. The assay was immunoSEQ multiplex PCR, and TCRdb's table has in-frame clones only and misses some. V, J and clone size are taken as reported in that table, and D and trimming were inferred from the DNA itself. Counted here are 290,000 or so clones, roughly 87% occurring once; the ten biggest clones make up 2% to 3%. The sequencing input was peripheral blood. The gene calls are TRBV13 and TRBJ1-6; no clear D gene. The sequence was obtained from a man in his late teens or twenties with active or convalescent COVID-19. CDR3 nucleotide sequence: TGTGCCAGCAGCTTTGGAGGGCAGAATTCACCCCTCCACTTT. This encodes CASSFGGQNSPLHF.